The sequence of this T cell receptor beta chain was determined in a study of CD8 T cells in ankylosing spondylitis. Study-wide points: According to the report, clones linked to the disease were significantly enriched in matched synovial fluid samples taken from ankylosing spondylitis patients. CD8+ cells made up the disease-linked clones, which were relatively rare in peripheral blood.

This clonotype was seen many times. Its cognate antigen is unknown. TCR beta libraries were made by quantitative 5'-RACE with molecular barcodes. TCRdb processed the 5' RACE reads anew with MiXCR; each CDR3 protein has one entry. The sample includes approximately 180,000 distinct CDR3 sequences, about 20% of them seen just once. This CDR3 has 15 amino acids. V lost 2 bases, J lost 2 bases, and 10 bases lay in between. Per germline, CDR1 SGHDN and CDR2 FVKESK. The chain employs TRBV14 and TRBJ2-1; D might be TRBD2 (6 bases). This TCR came from a male donor aged 5 to 30 with ankylosing spondylitis or in good health (not recorded which). Sequenced sample: blood, either unsorted or a sorted T cell fraction (not recorded which). The CDR3 nucleotides are TGTGCCAGCAGCCAACGCGGGACCCCCTACAATGAGCAGTTCTTC. This gives the protein CASSQRGTPYNEQFF.